The 9 T cell receptor beta chains below were found in one sample sequenced in a study of radiation and T cells in renal cell carcinoma. The time point here: blood 2 weeks post-SBRT. Treatment: 15 Gy SBRT to primary tumor, nephrectomy 4 weeks later. The method was immunoSEQ multiplex PCR; TCRdb's version includes in-frame clones alone and lacks a portion of them. Seen here are roughly 120,000 clones, approximately 75% observed once, and the top ten hold about 1.9%. The specimen comprised blood, sampled from a patient whose treatment included radiotherapy and nephrectomy. The receptors derive from a woman aged 55-70 years with renal cell carcinoma.

This rearrangement joins TRBV2 to TRBJ1-2; D not certain. There are 14 residues in the CDR3. CDR1 is SNHLY, CDR2 FYNNEI, per germline. V lost 6 bases and J lost 0, with 11 bases in between. The CDR3 loop reads CASSRLSSNYGYTF. CDR3 nucleotide sequence: TGTGCCAGCAGCCGGCTCTCCTCTAACTATGGCTACACCTTC. Full variable domain (missing parts from reference TRBV2 and TRBJ1-2): EPEVTQTPSHQVTQMGQEVILRCVPISNHLYFYWYRQILGQKVEFLVSFYNNEISEKSEIFDDQFSVERPDGSNFTLKIRSTKLEDSAMYFCASSRLSSNYGYTFGSGTRLTVV.

The chain carries TRBV7-2 and TRBJ2-1; no firm D call. The ends were cut back, 1 base at V and 6 bases at J, with 16 bases in the middle. The CDR3 runs to 16 residues. Germline V gene lookup returns CDR1 SGHTA and CDR2 FQGNSA. CDR3 loop: CASSLGGLPTLNEQFF. The CDR3 DNA sequence: TGTGCCAGCAGCTTAGGAGGTCTGCCAACCCTCAATGAGCAGTTCTTC. Full variable domain (outside the CDR3, taken from reference TRBV7-2 and TRBJ2-1): GAGVSQSPSNKVTEKGKDVELRCDPISGHTALYWYRQSLGQGLEFLIYFQGNSAPDKSGLPSDRFSAERTGGSVSTLTIQRTQQEDSAVYLCASSLGGLPTLNEQFFGPGTRLTVL.

On this clone itself: One end of the junction is discordant with germline, which a read error may explain. This sequence joins TRBV11-2 and TRBJ2-2, with D possibly matching TRBD1 (6 bases). Germline values: CDR1 SGHAT, CDR2 FQNNGV. The CDR3 has 14 residues. The CDR3 nucleotides are TGTGCCAGCACCTTAGACAGGTACACCGGGGAGCTGTTTTTT. This sequence encodes CASTLDRYTGELFF.

V gene TRBV29-1 combines with J gene TRBJ1-1; TRBD1 is a possible D gene (5 bases). The CDR3 covers 13 residues. Germline CDR1 is SQVTM and CDR2 is ANQGSEA. Trimming took off 6 bases at V and 3 bases at J, with 14 bases between the two ends. The CDR3, as DNA: TGCAGCGTAGGGACCAGTGCGGACACTGAAGCTTTCTTT. This codes for CSVGTSADTEAFF.

The V and J genes are TRBV5-1 and TRBJ1-3, with 9 positions matching TRBD1. CDR1 SGHRS and CDR2 YFSETQ come from the germline V gene. The J segment lost 3 bases and the V segment lost 1 base, leaving 2 bases of the junction unmatched. This CDR3 spans 15 amino acids. For the CDR3, the DNA is TGCGCCAGCAGCTTGACAGGGGGCAATGGAAACACCATATATTTT. Its translation: CASSLTGGNGNTIYF.

The rearrangement links TRBV19 to TRBJ2-7; D is ambiguous. The CDR3 spans 13 residues. Germline lookup yields CDR1 LNHDA and CDR2 SQIVND (reference sequence). V lost 2 bases to trimming and J lost 0 bases, with 5 bases between them. CDR3 DNA sequence: TGTGCCAGTAGTATACGCACCTCCTACGAGCAGTACTTC. Protein: CASSIRTSYEQYF.

V gene TRBV7-2 combines with J gene TRBJ2-3; TRBD2 matches at 11 bases. The ends lost 4 bases at V and 6 bases at J; junction bases unmatched: 12. Germline values: CDR1 SGHTA, CDR2 FQGNSA. CDR3 length: 17 amino acids. In DNA, the CDR3 is TGTGCCAGCAGCTCACCTAGCGGGGGGACCCTGGGGGATACGCAGTATTTT. It yields the protein CASSSPSGGTLGDTQYF.

About this clone itself: The same CDR3 arises from other DNA sequences in this sample as well. The V call is TRBV18, the J call TRBJ1-2; the D gene is possibly TRBD1 (6 bases). The CDR3 runs 13 residues. The germline gives CDR1 KGHSH, CDR2 LQKENI. V was cut by 3 bases and J by 4 bases, with 9 bases left in between. The CDR3 DNA reads TGTGCCAGCTCACCCGACAGGTCCTATGGCTACACCTTC. This sequence encodes CASSPDRSYGYTF.

The CDR3 sequence is CASSSPGRLKSGNTIYF. CDR3 coding DNA: TGTGCCAGCAGTTCTCCGGGACGCTTGAAATCTGGAAACACCATATATTTT. V usage is TRBV28 and J usage is TRBJ1-3; D might be TRBD1 (5 bases). CDR3 size: 17 residues. V was clipped by 4 bases and J by 1 base, with 17 bases between them. Germline V gene sequence: CDR1 MDHEN, CDR2 SYDVKM.